A single sample is the source of the 17 T cell receptor beta chains below, sequenced in a study of T cell responses to AZD1222 COVID-19 vaccine. TCRdb's copy holds only in-frame clones and misses some; the assay was immunoSEQ multiplex PCR. The sample has 130,000 to 150,000 clones, under 95% seen once. The sample was peripheral blood, taken on day 0 of AZD1222 vaccination. The receptors here all came from an adult in good health.

This chain uses TRBV11-2 with TRBJ2-7, with D possibly being TRBD1 (6 bases). Trimming left V 2 bases short and J 6 bases short, with 8 bases between. CDR3 length: 12 amino acids. Germline CDR1 reads SGHAT; CDR2 reads FQNNGV. The CDR3 DNA sequence: TGTGCCAGCAGCTTAACAGGGTTCGAGCAGTACTTC. This encodes CASSLTGFEQYF.

This chain uses TRBV5-1 with TRBJ2-4; D not resolved. The CDR3 has 15 residues. Trimming took 0 bases from V and 6 from J, leaving 13 bases between them. CDR1 SGHRS and CDR2 YFSETQ come from the germline V gene. The DNA of the CDR3 is TGCGCCAGCAGCTTGGAAGGGCCGGAAGTAAACATTCAGTACTTC. Translated, it gives CASSLEGPEVNIQYF.

Only one count was recorded for this clone. V is TRBV28 and J is TRBJ1-6, with TRBD1 matching 11 bases. Trimming cost V 6 bases and J 9 bases; bases outside gene matches: 4. This CDR3 contains 14 residues. The germline gives CDR1 MDHEN, CDR2 SYDVKM. In nucleotides, the CDR3 is TGTGCCAGCAGCTCGGGACAGGGGGGTTCACCCCTCCACTTT. This sequence encodes CASSSGQGGSPLHF. The variable domain in full, completed from reference TRBV28 and TRBJ1-6, reads DVKVTQSSRYLVKRTGEKVFLECVQDMDHENMFWYRQDPGLGLRLIYFSYDVKMKEKGDIPEGYSVSREKKERFSLILESASTNQTSMYLCASSSGQGGSPLHFGNGTRLTVT.

The rearrangement links TRBV11-3 to TRBJ2-7; 11 bases line up with TRBD1. The CDR3 is 15 amino acids. CDR1 SGHNT and CDR2 YENEEA come from the germline V gene. V shed 1 base, J shed 3 bases, and the junction held 2 bases outside the gene matches. CDR3 DNA: TGTGCCAGCAGCTTAGGGGGACAGGGGGACTACGAGCAGTACTTC. Translated, it gives CASSLGGQGDYEQYF.

The rearrangement uses TRBV15 and TRBJ1-1; D is perhaps TRBD1 (5 bases). Looked up from germline, CDR1 is LNHNV and CDR2 is YYDKDF (reference sequence). The CDR3 spans 15 residues. Trimming removed 2 bases from V and 4 bases from J, with 14 bases in between. CDR3 protein: CATSRKVRDGTEAFF. CDR3 coding DNA: TGTGCCACCAGCAGAAAAGTCCGGGACGGCACTGAAGCTTTCTTT.

V usage is TRBV13 and J usage is TRBJ1-1; D perhaps matches TRBD1 (5 bases). CDR1 and CDR2 (germline): PRHDT, FYEKMQ (reference sequence). Trimming took off 5 bases at V and 5 bases at J, with 12 bases between the two ends. The CDR3 spans 13 residues. The CDR3 protein is CASSPGPGTEAFF. Written as DNA, the CDR3 is TGTGCCAGCAGCCCGGGACCTGGGACTGAAGCTTTCTTT.

J is TRBJ2-7 and V is TRBV11-2; D is ambiguous. CDR1 and CDR2 (germline): SGHAT, FQNNGV. Trimming left V 0 bases short and J 2 bases short, with 8 bases between. CDR3 size: 14 residues. CDR3 nucleotide sequence: TGTGCCAGCAGCTTAGAGCCAACCCCCTACGAGCAGTACTTC. It codes for CASSLEPTPYEQYF.

In regard to this clone: This sample also contains other DNA sequences that code for the same CDR3. In nucleotides, the CDR3 is TGTGCCAGAAAACGGCGACCAGGGGTCGCAGGGGGCCTCGGGACTAATGAAAAACTGTTTTTT. As protein: CARKRRPGVAGGLGTNEKLFF. This chain connects TRBV2 to TRBJ1-4, with 8 positions matching TRBD1. CDR3 length: 21 residues. V was clipped by 9 bases and J by 2 bases; unmatched bases: 26. CDR1 is SNHLY, CDR2 FYNNEI, per germline. The full variable domain, its missing parts supplied by reference TRBV2 and TRBJ1-4, is EPEVTQTPSHQVTQMGQEVILRCVPISNHLYFYWYRQILGQKVEFLVSFYNNEISEKSEIFDDQFSVERPDGSNFTLKIRSTKLEDSAMYFCARKRRPGVAGGLGTNEKLFFGSGTQLSVL.

The chain recombines TRBV9 with TRBJ2-3; no reliable D call. CDR3 length: 16 residues. Trimming cost V 0 bases and J 6 bases, with 17 bases left between them. From germline, CDR1 is SGDLS and CDR2 YYNGEE. The CDR3 DNA is TGTGCCAGCAGCGTAGATCCCTGGAAAAATAGGGATACGCAGTATTTT. Protein sequence: CASSVDPWKNRDTQYF.

The chain links TRBV24-1 to TRBJ2-2, with D perhaps TRBD1 (5 bases). The V gene lost 1 base and the J gene lost 7 bases, with 9 bases spanning the gap. There are 14 residues in the CDR3. Germline V gene sequence: CDR1 KGHDR, CDR2 SFDVKD. The CDR3 nucleotides read TGTGCCACCAGTGATTTTAGGGGCAACGGGGAGCTGTTTTTT. Protein product: CATSDFRGNGELFF.

The rearrangement uses TRBV7-9 and TRBJ1-2; no firm D call. The CDR3 covers 13 residues. V lost 1 base and J lost 7, with 10 bases in between. Germline V gene lookup returns CDR1 SEHNR and CDR2 FQNEAQ (reference sequence). The CDR3: CASSLERAGGYTF. Written as DNA, the CDR3 is TGTGCCAGCAGCTTAGAACGAGCCGGTGGCTACACCTTC.

The chain joins TRBV4-3 to TRBJ2-1; D is unresolved. This CDR3 region has 16 residues. CDR1 LGHNA and CDR2 YSLEER come from the germline V gene. V lost 0 bases to trimming and J lost 5 bases, with 14 bases between them. CDR3 loop: CASSQEEWNTHNEQFF. For the CDR3, the DNA is TGCGCCAGCAGCCAAGAGGAATGGAACACCCACAATGAGCAGTTCTTC.

The chain has TRBV5-1 and TRBJ1-6; 8 nucleotides align to TRBD1. The V segment lost 4 bases and the J segment 6 bases; nucleotides outside the gene matches: 9. Germline CDR1 is SGHRS and CDR2 is YFSETQ. The CDR3 loop spans 16 amino acids. The CDR3: CASSGEAGGSNSPLHF. CDR3 nucleotide sequence: TGCGCCAGCAGCGGAGAGGCAGGGGGCTCTAATTCACCCCTCCACTTT.

This chain uses TRBV27 with TRBJ1-1; D is unclear. CDR1 is MNHEY and CDR2 is SMNVEV in the germline V gene (reference sequence). The germline V and J ends were trimmed by 0 bases and 6 bases, with 8 bases remaining between them. The CDR3 contains 13 residues. The CDR3 sequence is CASSLSDRPEAFF. The CDR3 DNA is TGTGCCAGCAGTTTATCGGACCGCCCTGAAGCTTTCTTT.

The J gene is TRBJ2-1, the V gene TRBV19, with D perhaps TRBD1 (5 bases). Between the trimmed V and J ends, which lost 6 bases and 8 bases, there was a span of 32 bases. Germline-derived CDR1 and CDR2 are LNHDA and SQIVND (reference sequence). This CDR3 region has 19 residues. The CDR3 region is CASRRRGTLSVGSNDEQFF. CDR3 bases: TGTGCCAGTAGGCGTAGGGGCACCCTGTCGGTCGGATCTAATGATGAGCAGTTCTTC.

This rearrangement joins TRBV9 to TRBJ2-1; weak D call: TRBD2 (5 bases). CDR1 is SGDLS, CDR2 YYNGEE, per germline. V lost 3 bases and J 3 bases, leaving 13 bases between the germline ends. The CDR3 is made up of 15 amino acids. The CDR3 DNA follows: TGTGCCAGCAGCGAGGGCGGGTTAAGCTACAATGAGCAGTTCTTC. Translated, it gives CASSEGGLSYNEQFF.

The chain couples TRBV7-3 to TRBJ2-5; no clear D gene. Trimming took 5 bases from V and 4 from J, leaving 11 bases between them. The V gene's germline CDR1 is SGHTA and CDR2 FQGTGA. The CDR3 loop spans 13 amino acids. CDR3 nucleotides: TGTGCCAGCAGCCTTGACCCGCGAGAGACCCAGTACTTC. This translates into CASSLDPRETQYF.